The 4 T cell receptor beta chains in this list originate from one sample, sequenced in a study of spatial heterogeneity in lung cancer. General observations from the study: Counts of expanded alpha and beta TCRs within tumors tracked the tumor nonsynonymous mutation count.

Described time point: sample taken at primary tumor resection. TCRdb used MiXCR to reprocess the 5' RACE reads, holding one entry per CDR3 protein. In the table there are about 29,000 distinct CDR3 sequences, approximately 6.9% of which are singletons. These receptors are not linked to any known antigen. This specimen was lung tumor tissue, taken at surgery. The source is a male donor with early-stage non-small cell lung cancer.

This clonotype was counted a few times. The CDR3 reads CASSPTLTAYEKLFF. CDR3 DNA sequence: TGTGCCAGCAGTCCAACCCTGACAGCCTATGAAAAACTGTTTTTT. V and J are TRBV6-1 and TRBJ1-4, with D perhaps matching TRBD1 (5 bases). Looked up from germline, CDR1 is MNHNS and CDR2 is SASEGT. The germline V and J ends were trimmed by 5 bases and 6 bases, with 16 bases remaining between them. The CDR3 totals 15 residues.

This clonotype was seen at least ten times. A read error may produce the germline difference seen at one junction end. The rearrangement uses TRBV4-2 and TRBJ2-1; a weak D match, TRBD2 (5 bases). The CDR3 is 16 residues long. The germline V gene encodes CDR1 LGHNA and CDR2 YNFKEQ. As DNA, the CDR3 is TGTGCCAGCAGCCAAGCTCATGCTAGCTCCAACAATGAGCAGTTCTTC. Its protein product is CASSQAHASSNNEQFF.

The V call is TRBV7-9, the J call TRBJ1-1; TRBD1 matches at 11 bases. This CDR3 is built from 15 residues. The germline V gene has CDR1 SEHNR and CDR2 FQNEAQ (reference sequence). Trimming at V came to 4 bases and at J to 4 bases, leaving 5 bases not matched to a gene. In DNA form, the CDR3 reads TGTGCCAGCAGCTCCAGGACAGGGGGCCTCACTGAAGCTTTCTTT. Residues: CASSSRTGGLTEAFF.

This clonotype occurred many times. The rearrangement uses TRBV20-1 and TRBJ1-5; D possibly corresponds to TRBD1 (5 bases). V was trimmed by 2 bases and J by 6 bases, leaving 17 bases between them. The germline CDR1 and CDR2 sequences are DFQATT and SNEGSKA (reference sequence). The CDR3 spans 15 residues. The CDR3 nucleotides are TGCAGTGCTAGAAATCGGCAGGGCTTAAGTCAGCCCCAGCATTTT. This gives the protein CSARNRQGLSQPQHF.